The rows below give T cell receptor beta chains drawn from one sample of a study of diagnostic markers for celiac disease. After re-calling the reads, TCRdb lists one entry per CDR3 protein, DNA absent. This sample's clone table lists over a thousand distinct CDR3 sequences. The sample was either unsorted cells or a sorted T cell fraction (not recorded which). These receptor sequences come from a human donor. Both conserved end residues are part of each CDR3. The size of a clone is reported for some rows only, either as once, few or many, or as a class for expanded clones.

medium-sized	TRBV28	TRBJ2-4	CASSWDSGGKNIQYF
large	TRBV28	TRBJ1-5	CASSSTGRFSNQPQHF
NA	TRBV20-1	TRBJ1-5	CSAVDWRDNQPQHF
NA	TRBV6-5	TRBJ1-3	CASSYSVVGNTIYF
NA	TRBV29-1	TRBJ2-5	CSVESESQGETQYF
medium-sized	TRBV28	TRBJ1-1	CASSSTGVPEAFF
medium-sized	TRBV5-1	TRBJ2-1	CASSHDLAGGPPYNEQFF
large	TRBV11-2	TRBJ1-1	CASSLDRGSSAFF
NA	TRBV29-1	TRBJ2-3	CSVSASLGTDTQYF
large	TRBV2	TRBJ2-7	CASSVTSEQYF
medium-sized	TRBV12-3/TRBV12-4	TRBJ1-5	CASSLGVERPQHF
medium-sized	TRBV24-1	TRBJ2-3	CATSAEDTQYF
NA	TRBV2	TRBJ1-2	CAGLGGLAGYTF
medium-sized	TRBV12-3/TRBV12-4	TRBJ2-7	CASSSQSEGAGEQYF
large	TRBV20-1	TRBJ1-6	CSARAPPGQSLHF
NA	TRBV29-1	TRBJ2-5	CSVEPMTATQTQYF
medium-sized	TRBV20-1	TRBJ2-3	CSARAGMQTWDTQYF
medium-sized	TRBV3-1	TRBJ1-1	CASSQWDRGFPEAFF
NA	TRBV7-9	TRBJ1-3	CASSLNRVDGNTIYF
NA	TRBV7-2	TRBJ2-2	CASSFGVAGPPVTGELFF
NA	TRBV5-4	TRBJ2-5	CASSKGQDRQETQYF
large	TRBV20-1	TRBJ2-3	CSARDLLLAGGPDTQYF
medium-sized	TRBV5-4	TRBJ1-5	CASSPKPGQGEQPQHF
NA	TRBV7-2	TRBJ2-3	CASSLLAGGLGDTQYF
NA	TRBV18	TRBJ1-6	CASSSLDQANNSPLHF
large	TRBV5-1	TRBJ1-1	CASSLAGGDTEAFF
large	TRBV28	TRBJ1-3	CASSRDPGNTIYF
medium-sized	TRBV6-5	TRBJ1-1	CASSAGQGARKAFF
large	TRBV6-6	TRBJ1-2	CASSYSIREGNTF
medium-sized	TRBV7-2	TRBJ2-7	CASSLAHGGYEQYF
medium-sized	TRBV20-1	TRBJ2-1	CSARSTRSYNEQFF
medium-sized	TRBV5-1	TRBJ1-1	CASSLNPRQGGTEAFF
large	TRBV5-1	TRBJ1-4	CASSLVPRGNNNEKLFF
large	TRBV6-5	TRBJ1-6	CASSQLALGDSPLHF
medium-sized	TRBV6-5	TRBJ1-2	CASSYPGASNYGYTF
NA	TRBV10-3	TRBJ2-1	CAISEGQQGQFF
NA	TRBV20-1	TRBJ1-5	CSARRTGNRQPQHF
large	TRBV5-1	TRBJ2-1	CASSFTGASYNEQFF
medium-sized	TRBV20-1	TRBJ2-3	CSARLNKGSSTDTQYF
large	TRBV10-3	TRBJ1-4	CAIRQGPNGKLFF